The clone carrying this T cell receptor beta chain occurred a few times. The length of the CDR3 is 14 residues. V was cut by 5 bases and J by 11 bases, with 18 bases left in between. The germline gives CDR1 LNHDA, CDR2 SQIVND (reference sequence). This sample stems from a study of cytomegalovirus exposure and HLA in healthy donors. In the PCR, 60 Vbeta and 13 Jbeta primers were used. Clones were sequenced by immunoSEQ multiplex PCR, and TCRdb holds only the in-frame ones, with some missing. The table records roughly 100,000 clones, around 72% of them present only once. The sequence was obtained from a man under 40 in good health and CMV-seronegative. The sample was PBMCs. The V gene is TRBV19, the J gene TRBJ1-4; D call uncertain. CDR3 coding DNA: TGTGCCAGTAGTGGAGGGTCATCCTTGGACAAACTGTTTTTT. The encoded protein is CASSGGSSLDKLFF.